These T cell receptor beta chains were read from a single sample in a study of radiotherapy plus CTLA-4 blockade in lung cancer. Only in-frame clones appear in the TCRdb table, and some are missing; sequencing was by immunoSEQ multiplex PCR. The table records 80,000 to 100,000 clones, about four fifths of them present only once. The source material was peripheral blood, sampled from a patient treated with radiotherapy plus ipilimumab. These receptors came from a human donor with non-small cell lung cancer who had a partial response to radiotherapy plus ipilimumab. Some clones in this sample may be carry-over from other donors' samples. Both conserved end residues are part of each CDR3. The order of the fields is D gene, clone size, V gene, J gene, CDR3 DNA, CDR3 protein. A D gene is named only where the DNA matches it firmly. Clone size, where shown, is once, few, many, or a class for clones that have expanded.

d_call: TRBD1
clone_size: few
v_call: TRBV7-8
j_call: TRBJ2-1
cdr3_nt: TGTGCCAGCAGCCATGACAGGGATCGCGCTGAGCAGTTCTTC
cdr3_aa: CASSHDRDRAEQFF

d_call: NA
clone_size: NA
v_call: TRBV11-2
j_call: TRBJ2-7
cdr3_nt: TGTGCCAGCAGCTTAGTGGACAAATACGAGCAGTACTTC
cdr3_aa: CASSLVDKYEQYF

d_call: TRBD2
clone_size: NA
v_call: TRBV30
j_call: TRBJ2-1
cdr3_nt: TGTGCCTGCCTACGGACTAGCGGGAGGAATGAGCAGTTCTTC
cdr3_aa: CACLRTSGRNEQFF

d_call: NA
clone_size: NA
v_call: TRBV5-1
j_call: TRBJ1-3
cdr3_nt: TGCGCCAGCAGCTTGGACAGGGCCGGAAACACCATATATTTT
cdr3_aa: CASSLDRAGNTIYF

d_call: NA
clone_size: NA
v_call: TRBV15
j_call: TRBJ2-7
cdr3_nt: TGTGCCACCAGCAGATTCTCGGGTGGCATTCGGGAGCAGTACTTC
cdr3_aa: CATSRFSGGIREQYF

d_call: NA
clone_size: NA
v_call: TRBV27
j_call: TRBJ2-3
cdr3_nt: TGTGCCAGCAAGACGGGAGTGAGCACAGATACGCAGTATTTT
cdr3_aa: CASKTGVSTDTQYF

d_call: NA
clone_size: NA
v_call: TRBV5-4
j_call: TRBJ1-2
cdr3_nt: TGTGCCAGCAGCTTGGCCGAGGGCCGAGGCTACACCTTC
cdr3_aa: CASSLAEGRGYTF

d_call: NA
clone_size: NA
v_call: TRBV2
j_call: TRBJ1-2
cdr3_nt: TGTGCCAGCAGTAACATCACACCGGGACAACACTATGGCTACACCTTC
cdr3_aa: CASSNITPGQHYGYTF

d_call: NA
clone_size: NA
v_call: TRBV21-1
j_call: TRBJ1-2
cdr3_nt: TGTGCCAGCAGACTTGACAGGGTGTGGTCTATCTTCGGCTACACCTTC
cdr3_aa: CASRLDRVWSIFGYTF

d_call: NA
clone_size: NA
v_call: TRBV21-1
j_call: TRBJ1-5
cdr3_nt: TGTGCCAGCAGCAAAGGGGGGGGTAGTACAGATCAGCCCCAGCATTTT
cdr3_aa: CASSKGGGSTDQPQHF